This T cell receptor beta chain was sequenced in a study of vaccination effects on CD4 cells after COVID-19. Study as a whole: All participants had two doses of either the BNT162b2 or mRNA-1273 vaccine. A couple of convalescent patients gave samples 16 days and one week before vaccination. Study observations and caveats: In convalescents, post-vaccine spike-reactive clones were mainly new clones induced by vaccination.

Assay: immunoSEQ multiplex PCR; the TCRdb copy retains only in-frame clones and omits some. The table shows roughly 70,000 clones, with roughly 73% occurring only once. The sample holds one count of this clone. Its cognate antigen is unknown. ViraFEST assay sequencing came after antigen-specific CD4+ T cells were expanded with viral peptide pools. Cultured cells yielded isolated CD4+ T cells after around 9 days. This individual tested PCR-positive for SARS-CoV-2 infection between March and December 2020. Cultures of around 2.2 million PBMC per well contained 10 IU/ml IL-2 plus 10 ug/ml peptides. Material: CD4+ T cells from PBMCs cultured with HIV peptides, obtained before COVID-19 vaccination. Subset denoted: HIV-1 Nef peptide pool negative control/reference culture. This receptor was obtained from a human donor who had a prior SARS-CoV-2 infection.

Written as DNA, the CDR3 is TGTGCCAGCAGTGAACTTGGCGAGACCCAGTACTTC. Residues: CASSELGETQYF. This chain uses TRBV2 with TRBJ2-5; D gene ambiguous. In germline, CDR1 is SNHLY, CDR2 FYNNEI. Trimming cost V 2 bases and J 5 bases, with 6 bases left between them. The CDR3 runs 12 residues.